The 5 T cell receptor beta chains below all came from one sample that was sequenced in a study of T cells after yellow fever vaccination. TCRdb re-derived calls from the 5' RACE reads in MiXCR, one entry per CDR3 protein. The sample holds approximately 120,000 distinct CDR3 sequences, roughly 15% seen once. Specimen: CD8+ T cells sorted from PBMCs, collected 5 days after the yellow fever booster vaccination. The receptors come from a young man who received the YFV17D yellow fever vaccine.

This clonotype appeared a few times. This chain joins TRBV20-1 and TRBJ1-4; the D gene is possibly TRBD1 (5 bases). The CDR3 is 15 amino acids. The V and J ends lost 1 base and 7 bases respectively, with 16 bases between them. Germline V lookup: CDR1 DFQATT, CDR2 SNEGSKA (reference sequence). In DNA form, the CDR3 reads TGCAGTGCTAGAGCTTCACGCGGAACAGGTGAAAAACTGTTTTTT. It specifies CSARASRGTGEKLFF.

The table lists this clonotype with a few counts. This chain uses TRBV4-3 with TRBJ1-1; D call uncertain. This CDR3 contains 15 residues. CDR1 and CDR2 (germline): LGHNA, YSLEER. Trimming took 2 bases from V and 1 from J, leaving 11 bases between them. The CDR3 here is CASSQSQEPNTEAFF. CDR3 nucleotides: TGCGCCAGCAGCCAATCGCAGGAGCCGAACACTGAAGCTTTCTTT.

This clonotype has more than one count but fewer than ten. This chain uses TRBV6-5 with TRBJ2-7, with D maybe TRBD1 (6 bases). Germline V gene sequence: CDR1 MNHEY, CDR2 SVGAGI. The CDR3 covers 15 residues. V shed 5 bases and J shed 6 bases, with 20 bases lying between them. In nucleotides, the CDR3 is TGTGCCAGCAGTCCACTGGGGACAAGGGGATCCGAGCAGTACTTC. It specifies CASSPLGTRGSEQYF.

V gene TRBV21-1 combines with J gene TRBJ2-7; TRBD2, the D gene given by the table, was not confirmed from the DNA. TRBV21-1 is an annotated pseudogene. The CDR3 length is 17 residues. CDR3 sequence (DNA): TGTGCCAGCAGCAAGAGTTGGGGCCAGGGACCCTCACAGGAGCAGTACTTC. It specifies CASSKSWGQGPSQEQYF.

The V gene is TRBV7-8, the J gene TRBJ2-7; maybe TRBD2 (6 bases). The germline CDR1 and CDR2 sequences are SGHVS and FQNEAQ. This CDR3 is built from 13 residues. With 3 bases removed from V and 2 bases from J, the gap between germline ends came to 8 bases. In DNA, the CDR3 is TGTGCCAGCAGCTTTCGGGGGACCTACGAGCAGTACGTC. This codes for CASSFRGTYEQYV.